This T cell receptor beta chain emerged from a study of blood T cell repertoires in COVID-19. Background on the study: The analysed material was cDNA or gDNA that came from T cells, B-cell-depleted T cells, or PBMCs.

This clone occurred once. The CDR3 totals 15 residues. Per germline, CDR1 SGHRS and CDR2 YFSETQ. Trimming took 0 bases from V and 0 from J, leaving 7 bases between them. In the source study's methods: Reference gene primer amplification yielded estimated nucleated cell counts. The protocol was immunoSEQ multiplex PCR, while the TCRdb copy is restricted to in-frame clones and leaves out a portion. D and trimming come from the DNA, and the V and J calls and clone size come from that table. Of approximately 100,000 clones listed, around 85% were seen once; the top ten hold about 1.8%. The sequence derives from a woman between 70 and 85 years old with active or convalescent COVID-19. Sequenced material: peripheral blood. The rearrangement links TRBV5-1 to TRBJ1-3, with D unresolved. In nucleotides, the CDR3 is TGCGCCAGCAGCTTGGGAGCCAACTCTGGAAACACCATATATTTT. Translated: CASSLGANSGNTIYF.